A single sample is the source of the 6 T cell receptor beta chains below, sequenced in a study of long-term antiretroviral therapy in people with HIV. At the survey level, the v3.0 immunoSEQ assay was run. Some clones are missing from TCRdb's copy, which holds only in-frame ones; the method was immunoSEQ multiplex PCR. The data contain about 25,000 clones, 60% to 85% of them singletons. The sample in question was unsorted PBMCs, obtained 2.1 years after starting antiretroviral therapy. Receptors were obtained from a young man with HIV.

The J gene is TRBJ1-2, the V gene TRBV19, with D possibly matching TRBD1 (5 bases). From germline, CDR1 is LNHDA and CDR2 SQIVND (reference sequence). The CDR3 sequence is 13 residues long. The germline V and J ends were trimmed by 4 bases and 8 bases, with 14 bases remaining between them. The CDR3 region is CASSSNRRAGYTF. The CDR3 nucleotides read TGTGCCAGTAGTAGTAACAGGCGGGCCGGCTACACCTTC. The full variable domain, with the rest looked up from reference TRBV19 and TRBJ1-2, is DGGITQSPKYLFRKEGQNVTLSCEQNLNHDAMYWYRQDPGQGLRLIYYSQIVNDFQKGDIAEGYSVSREKKESFPLTVTSAQKNPTAFYLCASSSNRRAGYTFGSGTRLTVV.

The chain carries TRBV5-4 and TRBJ2-5, with D unresolved. Germline V gene data show CDR1 as SGHNT and CDR2 as YYREEE (reference sequence). CDR3 length: 16 residues. V was clipped by 1 base and J by 7 bases, with 20 bases between them. CDR3 loop: CASSLSRAETGVTQYF. The DNA of the CDR3 is TGTGCCAGCAGCTTGTCTCGGGCCGAGACTGGGGTGACCCAGTACTTC.

This sequence joins TRBV20-1 and TRBJ2-3; no definite D call. Germline assignment: CDR1 DFQATT and CDR2 SNEGSKA (reference sequence). The CDR3 runs to 11 residues. The V and J ends lost 2 bases and 5 bases respectively, with 5 bases between them. CDR3 bases: TGCAGTGCTAGACTGGGAGATACGCAGTATTTT. Its protein is CSARLGDTQYF.

This chain connects TRBV19 to TRBJ2-1, with TRBD2 matching 12 bases. CDR1 and CDR2 from the germline V gene are LNHDA and SQIVND (reference sequence). This CDR3 comprises 16 residues. Germline trimming cut 5 bases from V and 5 bases from J; bases unmatched to any gene: 7. As DNA, the CDR3 is TGTGCCAGTAGTCCTGGTCGACTAGCGGGAGACAATGAGCAGTTCTTC. Encoded protein: CASSPGRLAGDNEQFF.

The chain couples TRBV10-3 to TRBJ2-5; 9 bases agree with TRBD2. With 4 bases clipped from V and 2 bases from J, the junction kept 8 bases outside the gene matches. The CDR3 runs to 16 residues. Germline lookup yields CDR1 ENHRY and CDR2 SYGVKD. In nucleotides, the CDR3 is TGTGCCATCAGTGCCCCGACTAGCGGCCCGCAAGAGACCCAGTACTTC. Translating it yields CAISAPTSGPQETQYF.

The chain carries TRBV6-5 and TRBJ1-2; D is unclear. Looked up from germline, CDR1 is MNHEY and CDR2 is SVGAGI. Trimming stripped 0 bases from V and 3 bases from J, with 8 bases between. The CDR3 runs 14 residues. CDR3 nucleotides: TGTGCCAGCAGTTACTCCGACGGAGACTATGGCTACACCTTC. Amino acids: CASSYSDGDYGYTF.